The TCR beta chain described here comes from a study of cytomegalovirus exposure and HLA in healthy donors. From the 120-subject validation cohort, which was separate from the approximately 700-subject first cohort, the donors were drawn. Overall study findings and caveats: In vitro experiments confirmed that a few CMV-associated chains were specific for CMV antigens. Most TCR sequences proved rare, with some public TCRs found in many donors. According to a subsequent analysis, TCR clusters identified in the first cohort showed a tendency to co-occur across the 100 to 150 validation repertoires.

V was clipped by 0 bases and J by 8 bases; unmatched bases: 6. CDR1 is SGHDT and CDR2 is YYEEEE in the germline V gene. CDR3 size: 16 residues. Measured with immunoSEQ multiplex PCR; TCRdb has only the in-frame clones, and not every one. The sample carries about 150,000 clones, 88% recorded once. About this clone: Its matching antigen is unknown.

The chain employs TRBV5-6 and TRBJ2-1, with TRBD2 matching over 12 bases. The sample taken for sequencing was PBMCs. The receptor's source is a man aged 18 to 30 in good health and CMV-seronegative. The DNA of the CDR3 is TGTGCCAGCAGCTTGGGGCTAGCGGGGGGGCCGGATGAGCAGTTCTTC. Translation gives CASSLGLAGGPDEQFF.